This T cell receptor (beta chain) originates from a study of blood T cells in healthy people across ages. Study-level results: TCR beta diversity, measured per million T cells, fell in a roughly linear way with age. Strong correlation was found linking TCR beta diversity to naive T cell percentage.

This CDR3 contains 14 residues. Germline values: CDR1 MNHNY, CDR2 SVGAGI (reference sequence). V lost 4 bases, J lost 2 bases, and 9 bases lay in between. Per individual sample, total RNA of at least 5 micrograms was extracted. Together with a sample-barcoded 5' primer, a J-beta primer mix was included in a second PCR lasting about 6 to 11 cycles. Each cDNA molecule was tagged by a template-switch adaptor that had 12 random nucleotides. TCRdb passed the 5' RACE reads through MiXCR, listing each CDR3 protein once. The sample gives 600,000 to 1,000,000 distinct CDR3 sequences, more than 45% of which show up once; approximately 21% is in the top ten. In this sample, this clonotype turned up once. Its target is not known.

The source of this sequence is a man aged 25-40 years in good health. Material for sequencing was blood. The chain has TRBV6-6 and TRBJ2-4; D might be TRBD1 (5 bases). The CDR3 sequence: CASSSDTSKNIQYF. The CDR3, as DNA: TGTGCCAGCAGTTCGGACACCTCCAAAAACATTCAGTACTTC.